These 17 T cell receptor beta chains were sequenced from one sample in a study of blood T cell repertoires in COVID-19. Generated by immunoSEQ multiplex PCR, the TCRdb table keeps only in-frame clones and is missing some. The sample has some 270,000 clones; under 90% are singletons. The specimen was PBMCs or T cells enriched from blood (not recorded which). Source of these receptors: a woman between 55 and 75 years old who had recovered from COVID-19.

This chain joins TRBV11-2 and TRBJ2-3; 9 bases align to TRBD2. V gave up 3 bases and J gave up 2 bases; unmatched junction bases: 3. This CDR3 has 15 residues. Germline loops: CDR1 SGHAT, CDR2 FQNNGV. The CDR3 DNA reads as TGTGCCAGCAGCTTGGCGGGGGGGTACACAGATACGCAGTATTTT. Protein: CASSLAGGYTDTQYF.

This clone was detected a few times. The chain joins TRBV4-2 to TRBJ2-7, with 9 nucleotides matching TRBD1. J was trimmed by 6 bases and V by 3 bases; bases with no gene match: 9. Germline CDR1 is LGHNA and CDR2 is YNFKEQ. The CDR3 totals 15 residues. The CDR3 nucleotides are TGTGCCAGCAGCCACGGACAGGGGCCGTACCCCGAGCAGTACTTC. Its translation is CASSHGQGPYPEQYF.

The V and J genes are TRBV4-1 and TRBJ1-1, with no clear D. Looked up from germline, CDR1 is MGHRA and CDR2 is YSYEKL. V lost 0 bases, J lost 10 bases, and 18 bases lay in between. This CDR3 has 15 amino acids. CDR3 DNA: TGCGCCAGCAGCCAAGAATCGGTCCCCGGAGGTAGAGCTTTCTTT. Encoded protein: CASSQESVPGGRAFF.

The chain links TRBV24-1 to TRBJ1-5; a possible D gene is TRBD1 (6 bases). The germline V gene has CDR1 KGHDR and CDR2 SFDVKD. The CDR3 is 12 amino acids. The V gene lost 5 bases and the J gene lost 7 bases, with 8 bases spanning the gap. CDR3 sequence (DNA): TGTGCCACCAGTGCAGGGGCGCAGCCCCAGCATTTT. Amino acids: CATSAGAQPQHF.

This sequence joins TRBV25-1 and TRBJ1-2; tentatively, D is TRBD1 (5 bases). The CDR3 extends over 12 amino acids. Germline values: CDR1 MGHDK, CDR2 SYGVNS. Trimming removed 4 bases at V and 2 bases at J, with 5 bases between. CDR3 loop: CASSGTNYGYTF. The CDR3 DNA is TGTGCCAGCAGTGGGACAAACTATGGCTACACCTTC.

The chain links TRBV7-2 to TRBJ2-7; 14 bases map to TRBD2. CDR3 length: 16 amino acids. CDR1 and CDR2 (germline): SGHTA, FQGNSA. V gave up 3 bases and J gave up 3 bases; unmatched junction bases: 4. In DNA form, the CDR3 reads TGTGCCAGCAGCTTCGAAGGGACTAGCGGGAGCTACGAGCAGTACTTC. Protein product: CASSFEGTSGSYEQYF.

The rearrangement links TRBV7-6 to TRBJ1-1, with D perhaps TRBD1 (6 bases). Looked up from germline, CDR1 is SGHVS and CDR2 is FNYEAQ. This CDR3 is built from 15 residues. V dropped 3 bases and J dropped 4 bases, with 15 bases sitting between them. The CDR3 loop reads CASSFSGQLVTEAFF. The CDR3 coding sequence is TGTGCCAGCAGCTTTTCTGGACAGCTCGTCACTGAAGCTTTCTTT.

A single count supports this clone. The chain carries TRBV28 and TRBJ2-5, with 10 bases fitting TRBD1. Germline loops: CDR1 MDHEN, CDR2 SYDVKM. With 7 bases clipped from V and 2 bases from J, the junction kept 4 bases outside the gene matches. The CDR3 spans 14 residues. The CDR3 nucleotides read TGTGCCAGCAAGGGGACAGGGGCTCAAGAGACCCAGTACTTC. Protein: CASKGTGAQETQYF.

The CDR3 DNA is TGTGCCAGCTCACCACTCCAGGGACAGGGACGGAATGAGCAGTTCTTC. Protein sequence: CASSPLQGQGRNEQFF. The rearrangement uses TRBV18 and TRBJ2-1; 9 bases are shared with TRBD1. The CDR3 totals 16 residues. V lost 1 base and J lost 7; bases outside the gene matches: 8. CDR1 is KGHSH, CDR2 LQKENI, per germline. Using reference TRBV18 and TRBJ2-1 for the parts outside the CDR3, the full variable domain is NAGVMQNPRHLVRRRGQEARLRCSPMKGHSHVYWYRQLPEEGLKFMVYLQKENIIDESGMPKERFSAEFPKEGPSILRIQQVVRGDSAAYFCASSPLQGQGRNEQFFGPGTRLTVL.

This chain joins TRBV10-3 and TRBJ2-1; 7 positions agree with TRBD1. The V gene end was trimmed by 2 bases and the J gene end by 8 bases; junction bases not matched to a gene: 9. Germline loops: CDR1 ENHRY, CDR2 SYGVKD. This CDR3 contains 15 residues. The CDR3 bases are TGTGCCATCAGTGAGAGGGGGCCGATTGGTGATGAGCAGTTCTTC. This codes for CAISERGPIGDEQFF.

The V gene is TRBV7-6, the J gene TRBJ1-3, with D possibly matching TRBD1 (5 bases). Trimming took 5 bases from V and 4 from J, leaving 9 bases between them. Germline V lookup: CDR1 SGHVS, CDR2 FNYEAQ. The CDR3 sequence is 13 residues long. The CDR3 spells CASSAGLGNTIYF. The CDR3 DNA is TGTGCCAGCAGCGCAGGGTTAGGAAACACCATATATTTT.

This sequence joins TRBV7-9 and TRBJ1-5; tentative D call: TRBD1 (6 bases). The length of the CDR3 is 15 residues. V was clipped by 5 bases and J by 5 bases, with 16 bases between them. Germline V lookup: CDR1 SEHNR, CDR2 FQNEAQ (reference sequence). The DNA of the CDR3 is TGTGCCAGCAGCCAACAGGGAAGCGCGGATCAGCCCCAGCATTTT. As protein: CASSQQGSADQPQHF.

This clone appeared a few times. This chain connects TRBV4-1 to TRBJ2-1, with D possibly TRBD2 on 5 matching bases. Trimming stripped 0 bases from V and 0 bases from J, with 12 bases between. CDR1 and CDR2 (germline): MGHRA, YSYEKL. This CDR3 has 17 amino acids. In DNA, the CDR3 is TGCGCCAGCAGCCAAGATCGAGACTATTACTCCTACAATGAGCAGTTCTTC. Translating it yields CASSQDRDYYSYNEQFF.

This clone showed up just once. The chain recombines TRBV7-2 with TRBJ2-2; D might be TRBD2 (6 bases). Germline V gene sequence: CDR1 SGHTA, CDR2 FQGNSA. The germline V and J ends were trimmed by 2 bases and 4 bases, with 11 bases remaining between them. CDR3 size: 15 residues. The CDR3 DNA follows: TGTGCCAGCAGCTTATATGCGGGGACCACCGGGGAGCTGTTTTTT. Protein product: CASSLYAGTTGELFF.

The V gene is TRBV15, the J gene TRBJ1-5; 7 nucleotides align to TRBD1. This CDR3 comprises 13 residues. V lost 5 bases, J lost 3 bases, and 1 base stayed unmatched. Germline V lookup: CDR1 LNHNV, CDR2 YYDKDF (reference sequence). This chain's CDR3 is CATSDRDNQPQHF. The CDR3 coding sequence is TGTGCCACCAGCGACAGGGACAATCAGCCCCAGCATTTT.

This chain uses TRBV7-3 with TRBJ2-7; TRBD2 matches 8 bases. The CDR3 has 14 amino acids. V trimming: 5 bases; J trimming: 6 bases; junction bases outside the gene matches: 9. The germline V gene encodes CDR1 SGHTA and CDR2 FQGTGA. The CDR3 DNA is TGTGCCAGCAGCCCCACGGGAGGGCCCGGCGAGCAGTACTTC. Translated, it gives CASSPTGGPGEQYF.

The chain couples TRBV24-1 to TRBJ2-5; 8 bases agree with TRBD2. Germline CDR1 KGHDR, CDR2 SFDVKD. With 6 bases clipped from V and 5 bases from J, the junction kept 10 bases outside the gene matches. The CDR3 contains 15 residues. The CDR3 nucleotides are TGTGCCACCAGTTACCCCGGGACTAGGGGGGAGACCCAGTACTTC. This sequence encodes CATSYPGTRGETQYF.